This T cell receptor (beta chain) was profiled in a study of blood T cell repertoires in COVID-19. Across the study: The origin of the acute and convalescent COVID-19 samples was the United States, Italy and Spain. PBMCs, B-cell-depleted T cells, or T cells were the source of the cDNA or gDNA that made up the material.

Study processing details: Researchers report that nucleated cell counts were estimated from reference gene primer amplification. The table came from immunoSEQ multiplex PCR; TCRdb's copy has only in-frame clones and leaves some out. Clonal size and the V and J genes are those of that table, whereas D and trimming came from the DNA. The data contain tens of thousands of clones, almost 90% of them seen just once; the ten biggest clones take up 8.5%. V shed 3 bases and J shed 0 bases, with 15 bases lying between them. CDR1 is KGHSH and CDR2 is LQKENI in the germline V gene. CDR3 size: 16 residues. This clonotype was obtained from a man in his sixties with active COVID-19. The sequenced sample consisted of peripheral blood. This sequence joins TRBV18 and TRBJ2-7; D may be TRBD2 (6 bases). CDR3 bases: TGTGCCAGCTCACCTCTAGCGCCTGAGAGCTCCTACGAGCAGTACTTC. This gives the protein CASSPLAPESSYEQYF.